What follows are 28 T cell receptor beta chains derived from one specimen sequenced in a study of blood T cell repertoires in COVID-19. Assay used: immunoSEQ multiplex PCR; TCRdb lists only in-frame clones, some missing. The data show fewer than 200,000 clones, with roughly 79% seen just once and approximately 26% held by the top ten. Sequencing was performed on peripheral blood. The receptors derive from a woman in her 70s with acute or convalescent COVID-19.

The chain joins TRBV28 to TRBJ1-4; possibly TRBD1 for D (6 bases). The V and J ends lost 9 bases and 4 bases respectively, with 15 bases between them. CDR1 and CDR2 from the germline V gene are MDHEN and SYDVKM. The CDR3 totals 14 residues. The CDR3 coding sequence is TGTGCCAGTCGCTCGGGGGGGCATAATGAAAAACTGTTTTTT. Translating gives CASRSGGHNEKLFF.

The chain recombines TRBV18 with TRBJ1-4; perhaps TRBD1 as D (6 bases). The CDR3 spans 16 residues. Germline CDR1 and CDR2: KGHSH and LQKENI. V shed 3 bases and J shed 5 bases, with 16 bases lying between them. In DNA form, the CDR3 reads TGTGCCAGCTCACCTAGAACCGGACAGCCGAATGAAAAACTGTTTTTT. This gives the protein CASSPRTGQPNEKLFF. Full variable domain (rest looked up from reference TRBV18 and TRBJ1-4): NAGVMQNPRHLVRRRGQEARLRCSPMKGHSHVYWYRQLPEEGLKFMVYLQKENIIDESGMPKERFSAEFPKEGPSILRIQQVVRGDSAAYFCASSPRTGQPNEKLFFGSGTQLSVL.

The CDR3 here is CASRVTGDQPQHF. CDR3 nucleotide sequence: TGTGCCAGCAGGGTTACAGGGGATCAGCCCCAGCATTTT. The chain has TRBV28 and TRBJ1-5; 7 positions match TRBD1. Trimming removed 6 bases from V and 5 bases from J; junction bases left unmatched: 4. Germline lookup yields CDR1 MDHEN and CDR2 SYDVKM. The CDR3 is 13 amino acids.

Here the CDR3 reads CASSLEGRGSSDTQYF. CDR3 DNA sequence: TGCGCCAGCAGCTTGGAAGGTCGCGGGAGTTCAGATACGCAGTATTTT. The chain employs TRBV5-1 and TRBJ2-3, with TRBD2 matching over 7 bases. This CDR3 is 16 amino acids long. Germline V gives CDR1 SGHRS, CDR2 YFSETQ. J was trimmed by 4 bases and V by 0 bases; bases with no gene match: 8.

This chain links TRBV6-5 with TRBJ2-2; a weak D match, TRBD1 (6 bases). Trimming pared 8 bases from V and 1 base from J, leaving 11 bases between. Germline V gene sequence: CDR1 MNHEY, CDR2 SVGAGI. The CDR3 length is 14 residues. CDR3 in DNA: TGTGCCAGCTCGACAGGAGTGAACACCGGGGAGCTGTTTTTT. Translating gives CASSTGVNTGELFF.

J is TRBJ1-4 and V is TRBV2; D possibly corresponds to TRBD1 (5 bases). Germline CDR1 reads SNHLY; CDR2 reads FYNNEI. The CDR3 contains 15 residues. V lost 6 bases and J 6 bases, leaving 17 bases between the germline ends. CDR3 in DNA: TGTGCCAGCAGAAACCCGGGGGGTCGGGATGAAAAACTGTTTTTT. Translation gives CASRNPGGRDEKLFF.

This rearrangement joins TRBV4-2 to TRBJ2-3; TRBD2 matches 9 bases. V trimming: 0 bases; J trimming: 3 bases; junction bases outside the gene matches: 7. Looked up from germline, CDR1 is LGHNA and CDR2 is YNFKEQ. The CDR3 is 17 amino acids. Here the CDR3 reads CASSQELAGEITDTQYF. In DNA form, the CDR3 reads TGTGCCAGCAGCCAAGAGTTAGCGGGAGAGATAACAGATACGCAGTATTTT.

This clone appeared a single time. The V call is TRBV5-1, the J call TRBJ1-4; D remains unclear. Germline loops: CDR1 SGHRS, CDR2 YFSETQ. Between the trimmed V and J ends, which lost 0 bases and 0 bases, there was a span of 6 bases. The CDR3 is 15 amino acids. CDR3 protein: CASSLGSTTNEKLFF. The CDR3 coding sequence is TGCGCCAGCAGCTTGGGCAGTACAACTAATGAAAAACTGTTTTTT.

J is TRBJ1-4 and V is TRBV5-6; the match to TRBD1 covers 8 bases. This CDR3 comprises 15 residues. Per germline, CDR1 SGHDT and CDR2 YYEEEE. V lost 3 bases, J lost 7 bases, and 8 bases stayed unmatched. The CDR3, as DNA: TGTGCCAGCAGCTCACGCGGCAGGGGGCCTGAAAAACTGTTTTTT. Translation gives CASSSRGRGPEKLFF.

This clone has at least ten counts. The chain has TRBV29-1 and TRBJ1-4, with 8 nucleotides matching TRBD1. This CDR3 is 14 amino acids long. Trimming removed 6 bases from V and 8 bases from J; junction bases left unmatched: 11. Germline CDR1 and CDR2: SQVTM and ANQGSEA. The DNA for the CDR3 is TGCAGCGTGCTTCCGACAGGGGCTCGAGAAAAACTGTTTTTT. Translating gives CSVLPTGAREKLFF. The whole variable domain, filled in from reference TRBV29-1 and TRBJ1-4, reads SAVISQKPSRDICQRGTSLTIQCQVDSQVTMMFWYRQQPGQSLTLIATANQGSEATYESGFVIDKFPISRPNLTFSTLTVSNMSPEDSSIYLCSVLPTGAREKLFFGSGTQLSVL.

This clone was seen a few times. V usage is TRBV6-2 or TRBV6-3 and J usage is TRBJ1-5, with D possibly being TRBD1 (5 bases). CDR1 and CDR2 from the germline V gene are MNHEY and SVGEGT. The CDR3 totals 17 residues. The V gene lost 2 bases and the J gene lost 0 bases, with 14 bases spanning the gap. The CDR3 protein is CASSYPEQGNSNQPQHF. Here the CDR3 DNA reads TGTGCCAGCAGTTACCCAGAGCAGGGAAATAGCAATCAGCCCCAGCATTTT.

The chain links TRBV19 to TRBJ2-7; 7 nucleotides align to TRBD2. CDR3 size: 17 residues. The trim removed 4 bases at V and 2 bases at J, leaving 14 bases unmatched. Germline values: CDR1 LNHDA, CDR2 SQIVND (reference sequence). This chain's CDR3 is CASSRLPSGDYTYEQYF. The CDR3 DNA reads as TGTGCCAGTAGTAGATTGCCTAGCGGAGATTATACCTACGAGCAGTACTTC.

V is TRBV5-1 and J is TRBJ2-5, with D uncertain. Germline CDR1 is SGHRS and CDR2 is YFSETQ. V lost 6 bases and J lost 0, with 12 bases in between. This CDR3 is built from 14 residues. This CDR3 is CASTTYRNQETQYF. Here the CDR3 DNA reads TGCGCCAGCACAACCTACAGAAACCAAGAGACCCAGTACTTC.

The chain combines TRBV24-1 with TRBJ2-1; 10 bases fit TRBD1. The CDR3 loop spans 15 amino acids. V was clipped by 7 bases and J by 0 bases; unmatched bases: 2. The V gene's germline CDR1 is KGHDR and CDR2 SFDVKD. CDR3 DNA sequence: TGTGCCACCAGCTGGACAGGGGGCTCCTACAATGAGCAGTTCTTC. Translation: CATSWTGGSYNEQFF.

Turning to this clone: The junction differs from germline at one of its ends, possibly a read error. The rearrangement uses TRBV11-3 and TRBJ2-5; 9 positions agree with TRBD2. Germline CDR1 SGHNT, CDR2 YENEEA. This CDR3 has 17 residues. CDR3 protein: CASSFDRSGTSRFRLDF. The CDR3 DNA sequence: TGTGCCAGCAGCTTTGACAGATCCGGGACTAGCCGCTTTAGATTGGACTTC.

This clone was counted once. This chain joins TRBV18 and TRBJ1-5; 9 bases align to TRBD1. CDR1 KGHSH and CDR2 LQKENI come from the germline V gene. The CDR3 has 13 amino acids. Losses at the gene ends were 6 bases for V and 8 bases for J; bases not matched to a gene: 5. CDR3 sequence reads: CASSPDRGEPQHF. The CDR3 bases are TGTGCCAGCTCTCCGGACAGGGGCGAGCCCCAGCATTTT.

This clone came up once. The V gene is TRBV30, the J gene TRBJ1-6; tentatively, D is TRBD1 (5 bases). Germline CDR1 and CDR2: GTSNPN and SVGIG (reference sequence). Trimming removed 1 base from V and 6 bases from J, with 19 bases in between. The CDR3 is 17 amino acids. CDR3: CAWSGLDAGLPNSPLHF. The CDR3, as DNA: TGTGCCTGGAGTGGATTAGATGCGGGACTGCCTAATTCACCCCTCCACTTT.

This chain joins TRBV12-3 or TRBV12-4 and TRBJ1-2, with no clear D. This CDR3 has 13 amino acids. V lost 2 bases and J 8 bases, leaving 12 bases between the germline ends. The CDR3, as DNA: TGTGCCAGCAGTTTAAGGAGGCTAGGAGGCTACACCTTC. Amino acid sequence: CASSLRRLGGYTF.

The gene calls are TRBV5-6 and TRBJ2-7; D might be TRBD1 (6 bases). This CDR3 comprises 14 residues. V was trimmed by 0 bases and J by 2 bases, leaving 9 bases between them. CDR1 is SGHDT, CDR2 YYEEEE, per germline. The CDR3 is CASSLAGATYEQYF. The CDR3 coding sequence is TGTGCCAGCAGCTTGGCAGGGGCAACCTACGAGCAGTACTTC.

The chain joins TRBV5-1 to TRBJ2-1, with D possibly TRBD1 on 5 matching bases. Germline assignment: CDR1 SGHRS and CDR2 YFSETQ. The CDR3 consists of 12 residues. V lost 3 bases and J lost 4, with 5 bases in between. CDR3 coding DNA: TGCGCCAGCAGCTCAGGGTACAATGAGCAGTTCTTC. This gives the protein CASSSGYNEQFF.

This clone came up once. The gene calls are TRBV12-5 and TRBJ2-7; TRBD2 agrees at 12 bases. The length of the CDR3 is 17 residues. V lost 0 bases, J lost 6 bases, and 9 bases stayed unmatched. The germline V gene encodes CDR1 LGHNT and CDR2 FRNRAP. CDR3 in amino acids: CASGLVGFTTSGSEQYF. The DNA of the CDR3 is TGTGCTAGTGGTTTGGTCGGGTTCACGACTAGCGGGAGCGAGCAGTACTTC.

The chain joins TRBV18 to TRBJ1-5, with 7 bases fitting TRBD1. Germline V gene lookup returns CDR1 KGHSH and CDR2 LQKENI. The CDR3 extends over 14 amino acids. V was pared by 6 bases and J by 6 bases, with 8 bases of the junction left unmatched. The CDR3 DNA reads as TGTGCCAGCTCTCCGGACAGGACGGGTCAGCCCCAGCATTTT. Protein product: CASSPDRTGQPQHF.

This clone came up a few times. V and J are TRBV6-1 and TRBJ1-5; D gene uncertain. There are 15 residues in the CDR3. The ends were cut back, 2 bases at V and 4 bases at J, with 12 bases in the middle. Germline CDR1 reads MNHNS; CDR2 reads SASEGT. CDR3: CASSESAERNQPQHF. Here the CDR3 DNA reads TGTGCCAGCAGTGAATCGGCGGAGCGGAATCAGCCCCAGCATTTT.

The rearrangement joins TRBV6-6 to TRBJ1-4, with 9 bases lining up with TRBD1. Germline CDR1 is MNHNY and CDR2 is SVGAGI (reference sequence). The V segment lost 4 bases and the J segment 6 bases; nucleotides outside the gene matches: 3. This CDR3 region has 14 residues. The CDR3 reads CASSSQGADEKLFF. CDR3 in DNA: TGTGCCAGCAGTTCACAGGGGGCGGATGAAAAACTGTTTTTT.

V gene TRBV11-1 combines with J gene TRBJ2-4; a weak D match, TRBD2 (6 bases). Trimming pared 3 bases from V and 8 bases from J, leaving 17 bases between. The CDR3 covers 15 residues. Germline CDR1 is SGHAT and CDR2 is FQDESV (reference sequence). CDR3 residues: CASSFLGGGGDIQYF. The CDR3 DNA reads TGTGCCAGCAGCTTTCTGGGAGGAGGAGGAGACATTCAGTACTTC.

The gene calls are TRBV30 and TRBJ2-3, with TRBD2 matching 10 bases. Unmatched junction bases numbered 15, after V lost 4 bases and J lost 2 bases. CDR3 size: 18 residues. The germline V gene has CDR1 GTSNPN and CDR2 SVGIG (reference sequence). The CDR3 nucleotides read TGTGCCTGGATGTATTCACCAGGACTAGCGGAAAACACAGATACGCAGTATTTT. It encodes CAWMYSPGLAENTDTQYF. The whole variable domain, remainder taken from reference TRBV30 and TRBJ2-3, is SQTIHQWPATLVQPVGSPLSLECTVEGTSNPNLYWYRQAAGRGLQLLFYSVGIGQISSEVPQNLSASRPQDRQFILSSKKLLLSDSGFYLCAWMYSPGLAENTDTQYFGPGTRLTVL.

The V and J genes are TRBV6-5 and TRBJ2-3, with D possibly TRBD1 on 6 matching bases. There are 15 residues in the CDR3. V lost 5 bases to trimming and J lost 1 base, with 13 bases between them. The germline V gene has CDR1 MNHEY and CDR2 SVGAGI. CDR3 sequence reads: CASSTGQTRTDTQYF. The CDR3 bases are TGTGCCAGCAGTACAGGACAGACACGCACAGATACGCAGTATTTT.

This chain joins TRBV10-1 and TRBJ1-6; 9 nucleotides agree with TRBD1. This CDR3 spans 20 amino acids. Germline values: CDR1 WNHNN, CDR2 SYGVQD (reference sequence). Trimming removed 6 bases from V and 3 bases from J; junction bases left unmatched: 18. The CDR3 loop is CASRTRDRDPPNNYNSPLHF. The CDR3 nucleotides are TGCGCCAGCAGGACCCGGGACAGGGACCCACCAAATAACTATAATTCACCCCTCCACTTT.